This is a list of T cell receptor beta chains from one sample in a study of blood T cell repertoires in COVID-19. Sequencing was performed with immunoSEQ multiplex PCR; in TCRdb, only in-frame clones are kept and a portion is missing. The repertoire holds fewer than 300,000 clones, with more than 85% as singletons. What was sequenced was peripheral blood. These receptors were collected from a person aged 18 to 30 with COVID-19, enrolled during active disease. Both conserved end residues are part of each CDR3. A D gene is named only where the DNA matches it firmly. Clone size is given for some rows only: seen once, a few or many times, or a class if the clone is expanded.

j_call	v_call	clone_size	d_call	cdr3_nt	cdr3_aa
TRBJ2-3	TRBV9	once	TRBD2	TGTGCCAGCAGCGTAACTAGCGGGACTACAGCGCAGTATTTT	CASSVTSGTTAQYF
TRBJ1-1	TRBV27	once	TRBD1	TGTGCCAGCAGTAATCCCGGGACAGGGGGCACTGAAGCTTTCTTT	CASSNPGTGGTEAFF
TRBJ2-7	TRBV25-1	.	TRBD1	TGTGCCAGCAGGGACAGGGGGAGCTCCTACGAGCAGTACTTC	CASRDRGSSYEQYF
TRBJ2-4	TRBV30	.	.	TGTGCCTGGAGCCTCAATACAGGGTTAGAGAACATTCAGTACTTC	CAWSLNTGLENIQYF
TRBJ1-6	TRBV27	.	TRBD1	TGTGCCAGCGCCGGGACAGGTTATTCACCCCTCCACTTT	CASAGTGYSPLHF
TRBJ1-1	TRBV19	.	TRBD1	TGTGCCAGTAGTCCGCCCGGGACAGGGAACACTGAAGCTTTCTTT	CASSPPGTGNTEAFF
TRBJ1-2	TRBV24-1	.	TRBD1	TGTGCCACCAGTGATTTCAGGGGGACAAATGGCTACACCTTC	CATSDFRGTNGYTF
TRBJ1-5	TRBV2	.	.	TGTGCCAGCAGGGAGGATGTAATCGGGCCCCAGCATTTT	CASREDVIGPQHF
TRBJ1-1	TRBV3-1/TRBV3-2	.	.	TGTGCCAGCAGCCAAGGACTGATCAAGAACACTGAAGCTTTCTTT	CASSQGLIKNTEAFF
TRBJ2-5	TRBV5-1	once	.	TGCGCCAGCAGCTTGGTTCCGTCGTACCAAGAGACCCAGTACTTC	CASSLVPSYQETQYF
TRBJ2-7	TRBV5-8	.	TRBD2	TGTGCCAGCAGCCAGATGAAAACTAGCGGAAGCTCCTACGAGCAGTACTTC	CASSQMKTSGSSYEQYF
TRBJ1-2	TRBV7-9	.	TRBD1	TGTGCCAGCAGCTTAGGTAGCAGGGACAGCCTGACGTTTCACTATGGCTACACCTTC	CASSLGSRDSLTFHYGYTF
TRBJ1-3	TRBV4-1	.	.	TGCGCCAGCAGCTGGGGGGGTGGAAACACCATATATTTT	CASSWGGGNTIYF
TRBJ2-2	TRBV9	.	TRBD2	TGTGCCAGCAGCGAGGGGACACTAGCGGGAGTATCCGGGGAGCTGTTTTTT	CASSEGTLAGVSGELFF
TRBJ1-2	TRBV5-5	.	.	TGTGCCAGCAGCTTGCACAGTGGAGGCTACACCTTC	CASSLHSGGYTF
TRBJ1-2	TRBV19	.	.	TGTGCCAGTAGTATGAGGAACAGGTTGGATGGCTACACCTTC	CASSMRNRLDGYTF
TRBJ2-1	TRBV4-1	.	TRBD2	TGCGCCAGCAGCCAAGCGTCCAGCGGGACCTACAATGAGCAGTTCTTC	CASSQASSGTYNEQFF
TRBJ2-2	TRBV7-3	once	TRBD2	TGTGCCAGCAGCCGCGGGGCTAGCGGGGGGAACACCGGGGAGCTGTTTTTT	CASSRGASGGNTGELFF
TRBJ1-2	TRBV10-3	.	.	TGTGCCATCAGTGAGTCGAGCTATAACTATGGCTACACCTTC	CAISESSYNYGYTF
TRBJ2-2	TRBV6-5	.	.	TGTGCCAGCTTTACGGGGGATACCGGGGAGCTGTTTTTT	CASFTGDTGELFF
TRBJ1-3	TRBV7-9	.	.	TGTGCCAGCACCCCCGGAGGGGCGAGCTCTGGAAACACCATATATTTT	CASTPGGASSGNTIYF
TRBJ2-5	TRBV28	.	TRBD1	TGTGCCAGCAGTGGGACCGGTGGACACAGGGGCTTTTGGGAGACCCAGTACTTC	CASSGTGGHRGFWETQYF
TRBJ2-1	TRBV29-1	.	.	TGCAGCGTTGAGGACGGGAGCTCCTACAATGAGCAGTTCTTC	CSVEDGSSYNEQFF
TRBJ1-1	TRBV12-5	.	TRBD1	TGTGCTAGTGGTTCGAAGGACAGGGGGCGCGGAAGGGACACTGAAGCTTTCTTT	CASGSKDRGRGRDTEAFF
TRBJ1-5	TRBV7-8	.	.	TGTGCCAGCAGCTCCCAAAGACAGGCGCCAGATCAGCCCCAGCATTTT	CASSSQRQAPDQPQHF
TRBJ2-3	TRBV6-6	.	TRBD2	TGTGCCAGCAGCCTGGGACTAAGCACAGATACGCAGTATTTT	CASSLGLSTDTQYF
TRBJ1-2	TRBV5-8	.	.	TGTGCCAGCAGCTCGCCCCTACAGGGTACCTATGGCTACACCTTC	CASSSPLQGTYGYTF
TRBJ2-5	TRBV9	.	TRBD2	TGTGCCAGCAGCGTACAACCGGGACTAGTAGAGACCCAGTACTTC	CASSVQPGLVETQYF
TRBJ2-7	TRBV6-5	.	TRBD2	TGTGCCAGCAGTTATTCTAGCGGGGCCTACGAGCAGTACTTC	CASSYSSGAYEQYF
TRBJ1-4	TRBV6-1	.	.	TGTGCCAGCAGTGAAGTGCGGGGGACGTCTAATGAAAAACTGTTTTTT	CASSEVRGTSNEKLFF
TRBJ2-7	TRBV5-1	.	.	TGCGCCAGCAGGGAGAACTACGAGCAGTACTTC	CASRENYEQYF
TRBJ2-2	TRBV7-8	.	.	TGTGCCAGCAGCGCCTCGCGCGGAAACACCGGGGAGCTGTTTTTT	CASSASRGNTGELFF
TRBJ2-7	TRBV19	.	.	TGTGCCAGTAGTCCCGACAGATACGAGCAGTACTTC	CASSPDRYEQYF
TRBJ1-3	TRBV12-3/TRBV12-4	.	.	TGTGCCAGCAGTCCCGGGACACCCAACACCATATATTTT	CASSPGTPNTIYF
TRBJ2-1	TRBV10-3	.	TRBD2	TGTGCCATCAGTGACCCGGGAGGGGACAATGAGCAGTTCTTC	CAISDPGGDNEQFF
TRBJ1-6	TRBV27	.	.	TGTGCCAGCAGTTTATTTTCCAGGGCCACTTATAATTCACCCCTCCACTTT	CASSLFSRATYNSPLHF
TRBJ2-7	TRBV28	.	.	TGTGCCAGCCCCCCCCGGAGGTTTTGTTACGAGCAGTACTTC	CASPPRRFCYEQYF
TRBJ2-1	TRBV2	once	TRBD2	TGTGCCTGGGGCGGGGGAAATGAGCAGTTCTTC	CAWGGGNEQFF
TRBJ1-1	TRBV3-1/TRBV3-2	.	.	TGTGCCAGCAGCCGTAGGGGGGGGAACACTGAAGCTTTCTTT	CASSRRGGNTEAFF
TRBJ1-5	TRBV29-1	.	TRBD1	TGCAGCGTCCACACAGGGGGAAATCAGCCCCAGCATTTT	CSVHTGGNQPQHF
TRBJ2-7	TRBV28	few	.	TGTGCCAGCACTCCTTATTTTAGCTCCTACGAGCAGTACTTC	CASTPYFSSYEQYF
TRBJ2-7	TRBV27	.	.	TGTGCCAGCAGTTTCAGCAGGGCCACCGACGAGCAGTACTTC	CASSFSRATDEQYF
TRBJ2-3	TRBV11-2	.	.	TGTGCCAGCAGCTCCCCGACTAGACGCACAGATACGCAGTATTTT	CASSSPTRRTDTQYF
TRBJ2-1	TRBV10-3	.	TRBD2	TGTGCCATCAGTGAACGTAGGACGACTAGCGGGAAGGATGAGCAGTTCTTC	CAISERRTTSGKDEQFF
TRBJ2-7	TRBV5-4	.	TRBD2	TGTGCCAGCAGCCGAGTAGCGGGAGCGGTTGAGCAGTACTTC	CASSRVAGAVEQYF
TRBJ1-2	TRBV7-9	.	.	TGTGCCAGCAGCGATTCGGGGGGCACGGGCGGCTACACCTTC	CASSDSGGTGGYTF
TRBJ2-1	TRBV5-1	.	TRBD2	TGCGCCAGCAGCCGGGGGACTAGCGGGAGGTTTGAGCAGTTCTTC	CASSRGTSGRFEQFF
TRBJ1-1	TRBV14	once	TRBD1	TGTGCCAGCAGCCAAGTCCCGGGACAGGGGGCGAGGGCTGAAGCTTTCTTT	CASSQVPGQGARAEAFF
TRBJ2-3	TRBV6-4	.	TRBD2	TGTGCCAGCAGTGAGGCGGGAGGCACAGATACGCAGTATTTT	CASSEAGGTDTQYF
TRBJ1-1	TRBV13	.	TRBD1	TGTGCCAGCAGCTTACCCGGACAGGGGACTGAAGCTTTCTTT	CASSLPGQGTEAFF
TRBJ2-3	TRBV7-9	.	.	TGTGCCAGCAGTTCTCTCCTGACAGATACGCAGTATTTT	CASSSLLTDTQYF
TRBJ1-5	TRBV7-9	.	TRBD1	TGTGCCAGCAGCGAGGGACAGGGAGGCGATCAGCCCCAGCATTTT	CASSEGQGGDQPQHF